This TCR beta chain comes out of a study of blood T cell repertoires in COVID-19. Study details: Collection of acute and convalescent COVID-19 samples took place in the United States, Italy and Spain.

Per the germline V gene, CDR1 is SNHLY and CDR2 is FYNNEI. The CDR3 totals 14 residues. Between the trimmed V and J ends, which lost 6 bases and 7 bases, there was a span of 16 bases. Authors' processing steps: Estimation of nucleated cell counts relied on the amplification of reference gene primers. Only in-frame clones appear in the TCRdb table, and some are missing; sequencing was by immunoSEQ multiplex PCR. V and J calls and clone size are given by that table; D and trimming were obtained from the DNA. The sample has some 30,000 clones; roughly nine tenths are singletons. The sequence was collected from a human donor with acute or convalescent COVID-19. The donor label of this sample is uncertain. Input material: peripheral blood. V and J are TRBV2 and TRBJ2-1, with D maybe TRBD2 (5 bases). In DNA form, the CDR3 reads TGTGCCAGCAGCCACTACCAGACGGGGAATGAGCAGTTCTTC. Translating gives CASSHYQTGNEQFF.